Included here is one TCR beta chain sequence, with context. How the authors handled the data: Reference gene primer amplification yielded estimated nucleated cell counts. Here immunoSEQ multiplex PCR was the method, and the copy in TCRdb shows in-frame clones only, minus some. V, J and clone size are taken as reported in that table, and D and trimming were inferred from the DNA itself. Among about 88,000 clones, more than 85% were seen once, and the ten largest hold over 1.5%. This sample is drawn from a study of blood T cell repertoires in COVID-19. Across the study: Whether acute or convalescent, the COVID-19 samples came from the United States, Italy and Spain.

The CDR3 runs 17 residues. Germline CDR1 reads SEHNR; CDR2 reads FQNEAQ (reference sequence). The V gene lost 4 bases and the J gene lost 1 base, with 16 bases spanning the gap. The chain combines TRBV7-9 with TRBJ2-2, with D perhaps TRBD2 (7 bases). The source of this sequence is a man aged 55-75 years with acute or convalescent COVID-19. Sequencing used peripheral blood. CDR3 DNA: TGTGCCAGCAGCTCCCCCCCGGGGGGCAGGAACACCGGGGAGCTGTTTTTT. This encodes CASSSPPGGRNTGELFF.